The clone carrying this T cell receptor beta chain was picked up many times. The sample belongs to a study of neurological immune-mediated disorders. The cDNA came from 5'RACE with 10-nucleotide random UMIs. Each CDR3 protein is one row after TCRdb ran MiXCR on the 5' RACE reads. There are over 45,000 distinct CDR3 sequences in the sample; around 3.5% occur only once, and about 6.3% lies in the top ten. V was pared by 3 bases and J by 5 bases, with 10 bases between. The CDR3 sequence is 13 residues long. Per germline, CDR1 MGHDK and CDR2 SYGVNS. This sequence was found in a man between 35 and 55 years old with multiple sclerosis. This chain uses TRBV25-1 with TRBJ2-5; no clear D. The sequenced sample was PBMCs. Written as DNA, the CDR3 is TGTGCCAGCAGTGAGATAGCCCTGGAGACCCAGTACTTC. It translates to CASSEIALETQYF.